Detailed here is one T cell receptor beta chain. Its specificity is not known. The study team obtained lesional scalp punch biopsies and peripheral blood from alopecia areata patients. The data originate from a study of CD8+ T cells in alopecia areata. Study results and caveats: Scalp samples also contribute reads from the resident alphabeta T cells found in normal skin. TCR sharing was clearer in mice than between patients, perhaps partly owing to patient HLA diversity.

cDNA reverse transcribed from extracted RNA served as the sequencing template. TCRdb's table, derived via immunoSEQ multiplex PCR, lists solely in-frame clones and lacks some. The sample records about 23,000 clones, 40% to 65% being singletons. This CDR3 spans 14 amino acids. Trimming removed 5 bases from V and 6 bases from J; junction bases left unmatched: 6. The germline CDR1 and CDR2 sequences are GTSNPN and SVGIG (reference sequence). This receptor was taken from a human donor with alopecia areata. This chain links TRBV30 with TRBJ2-1; TRBD2 matches 11 bases. The sequencing sample was made of NKG2D-high CD8+ T cells sorted from blood. The CDR3 DNA reads TGTGCCTGGGGCTCCGGACTAGCGGGCAATGAGCAGTTCTTC. Residues: CAWGSGLAGNEQFF. Variable domain in full (rest from reference TRBV30 and TRBJ2-1): SQTIHQWPATLVQPVGSPLSLECTVEGTSNPNLYWYRQAAGRGLQLLFYSVGIGQISSEVPQNLSASRPQDRQFILSSKKLLLSDSGFYLCAWGSGLAGNEQFFGPGTRLTVL.